The 8 T cell receptor beta chains in this list originate from one sample, sequenced in a study of blood T cell repertoires in COVID-19. Produced via immunoSEQ multiplex PCR; TCRdb's table is partial and in-frame only. Among around 310,000 clones listed, under 90% were seen once. The sample was PBMCs or T cells enriched from blood (not recorded which). These receptors all come from a woman aged 25 to 39 who had recovered from COVID-19.

This clone appeared a few times. The rearrangement links TRBV7-8 to TRBJ2-3; 10 bases are a match to TRBD2. There are 16 residues in the CDR3. The V gene's germline CDR1 is SGHVS and CDR2 FQNEAQ. With 5 bases clipped from V and 5 bases from J, the junction kept 10 bases outside the gene matches. This chain's CDR3 is CASSPVGAGGGDTQYF. The CDR3 DNA is TGTGCCAGCAGCCCCGTGGGAGCGGGAGGGGGAGATACGCAGTATTTT.

The gene calls are TRBV7-9 and TRBJ1-2, with 7 bases lining up with TRBD1. J was trimmed by 4 bases and V by 1 base; bases with no gene match: 6. The CDR3 is made up of 15 amino acids. Per the germline V gene, CDR1 is SEHNR and CDR2 is FQNEAQ (reference sequence). The CDR3 sequence: CASSLDSRGPYGYTF. The DNA for the CDR3 is TGTGCCAGCAGCTTAGATTCTAGGGGGCCCTATGGCTACACCTTC.

The chain recombines TRBV9 with TRBJ1-1, with a possible D match to TRBD1 (5 bases). The V end lost 4 bases, the J end lost 3 bases, and 10 bases lay between the germline ends. The CDR3 runs 13 residues. Per germline, CDR1 SGDLS and CDR2 YYNGEE. Here the CDR3 reads CASSLGGDTEAFF. The CDR3 DNA reads as TGTGCCAGCAGCCTCGGGGGGGACACTGAAGCTTTCTTT.

The chain uses TRBV19 and TRBJ1-1; 9 bases are shared with TRBD1. V was pared by 5 bases and J by 5 bases, with 9 bases of the junction left unmatched. This CDR3 spans 15 amino acids. CDR1 and CDR2 from the germline V gene are LNHDA and SQIVND (reference sequence). The DNA for the CDR3 is TGTGCCAGTAGTGACAGGGGGGCGGATCTGACTGAAGCTTTCTTT. Protein sequence: CASSDRGADLTEAFF.

This chain joins TRBV3-1 (or the pseudogene TRBV3-2) and TRBJ1-2; 7 bases match TRBD1. V lost 4 bases to trimming and J lost 6 bases; unmatched junction nucleotides: 17. The CDR3 totals 17 residues. The germline CDR1 and CDR2 sequences are LGHDT and YNNKEL (reference sequence). The CDR3 is CASSLAAGAQGVHGYTF. Here the CDR3 DNA reads TGTGCCAGCAGCCTAGCTGCCGGGGCCCAGGGGGTCCATGGCTACACCTTC.

The V and J genes are TRBV7-3 and TRBJ2-2, with 15 bases identical to TRBD2. The CDR3 has 21 amino acids. With V trimmed by 1 base and J by 1 base, 10 bases remained unmatched. Per germline, CDR1 SGHTA and CDR2 FQGTGA. CDR3 sequence reads: CASSLKRRGLAGGWNTGELFF. The CDR3 nucleotides are TGTGCCAGCAGCTTAAAACGGCGGGGACTAGCGGGAGGTTGGAACACCGGGGAGCTGTTTTTT. Supplemented by reference TRBV7-3 and TRBJ2-2, the full variable domain reads GAGVSQTPSNKVTEKGKYVELRCDPISGHTALYWYRQSLGQGPEFLIYFQGTGAADDSGLPNDRFFAVRPEGSVSTLKIQRTERGDSAVYLCASSLKRRGLAGGWNTGELFFGEGSRLTVL.

The chain combines TRBV3-1 (or the pseudogene TRBV3-2) with TRBJ1-6, with TRBD1 matching 8 bases. CDR3 size: 14 residues. With V trimmed by 5 bases and J by 7 bases, 4 bases remained unmatched. Germline V gene data show CDR1 as LGHDT and CDR2 as YNNKEL (reference sequence). The CDR3 protein is CASSWTGQNSPLHF. CDR3 sequence (DNA): TGTGCCAGCAGCTGGACAGGGCAAAATTCACCCCTCCACTTT.

The gene calls are TRBV5-5 and TRBJ1-3; tentatively, D is TRBD1 (6 bases). V dropped 0 bases and J dropped 3 bases, with 13 bases sitting between them. Germline values: CDR1 SGHKS, CDR2 YYEKEE (reference sequence). This CDR3 contains 16 residues. CDR3 sequence reads: CASSLELGAGGNTIYF. The CDR3 bases are TGTGCCAGCAGCTTGGAGCTGGGGGCGGGTGGAAACACCATATATTTT. Based on the CDR3 plus reference TRBV5-5 and TRBJ1-3, the full variable domain is DAGVTQSPTHLIKTRGQQVTLRCSPISGHKSVSWYQQVLGQGPQFIFQYYEKEERGRGNFPDRFSARQFPNYSSELNVNALLLGDSALYLCASSLELGAGGNTIYFGEGSWLTVV.